Included here is one T cell receptor (beta chain) sequence, with context. No antigen is known for it. The data originate from a study of monozygotic twins with inflammatory bowel disease. Findings of the study overall: TCRbeta diversity (inverse Simpson) was lower in IBD patients than in healthy co-twins.

The germline V gene encodes CDR1 SNHLY and CDR2 FYNNEI. The CDR3 has 12 amino acids. One entry per CDR3 protein, without DNA, is what TCRdb gives after re-calling the 5' RACE reads. The clone table shows 40,000 to 45,000 distinct CDR3 sequences, with the ten largest holding approximately 5.8%. Sequencing was done on a sample of blood. The receptor's source is a human donor with ulcerative colitis or Crohn's disease, or a healthy co-twin of an affected twin (not recorded which). The chain carries TRBV2 and TRBJ2-7; TCRdb gives TRBD1 as the D gene, but with no DNA this cannot be confirmed. This chain's CDR3 is CASSAHGYEQYF. Drawing the rest from reference TRBV2 and TRBJ2-7, the complete variable domain is EPEVTQTPSHQVTQMGQEVILRCVPISNHLYFYWYRQILGQKVEFLVSFYNNEISEKSEIFDDQFSVERPDGSNFTLKIRSTKLEDSAMYFCASSAHGYEQYFGPGTRLTVT.